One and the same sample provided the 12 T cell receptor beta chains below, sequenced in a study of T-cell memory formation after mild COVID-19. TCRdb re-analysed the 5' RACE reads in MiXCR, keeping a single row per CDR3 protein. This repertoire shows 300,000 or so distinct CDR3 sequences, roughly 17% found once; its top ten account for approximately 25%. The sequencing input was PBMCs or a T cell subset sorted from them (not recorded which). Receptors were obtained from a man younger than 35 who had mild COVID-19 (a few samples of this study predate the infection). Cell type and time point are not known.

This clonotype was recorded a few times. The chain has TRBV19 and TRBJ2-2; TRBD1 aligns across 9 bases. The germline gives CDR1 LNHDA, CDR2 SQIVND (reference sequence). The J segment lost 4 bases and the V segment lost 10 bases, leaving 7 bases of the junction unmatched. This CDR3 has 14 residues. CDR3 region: CATSRDRVTGELFF. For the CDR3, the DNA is TGTGCCACCTCCAGGGACAGGGTCACCGGGGAGCTGTTTTTT.

The DNA for the CDR3 is TGCGCCAGCAGATCCCAGGGGTACACTGAAGCTTTCTTT. Translated, it gives CASRSQGYTEAFF. The chain has TRBV5-1 and TRBJ1-1, with D possibly being TRBD1 (6 bases). Between the trimmed V and J ends, which lost 5 bases and 3 bases, there was a span of 11 bases. The germline gives CDR1 SGHRS, CDR2 YFSETQ. The length of the CDR3 is 13 residues. The complete variable domain, with remaining parts taken from reference TRBV5-1 and TRBJ1-1, reads KAGVTQTPRYLIKTRGQQVTLSCSPISGHRSVSWYQQTPGQGLQFLFEYFSETQRNKGNFPGRFSGRQFSNSRSEMNVSTLELGDSALYLCASRSQGYTEAFFGQGTRLTVV.

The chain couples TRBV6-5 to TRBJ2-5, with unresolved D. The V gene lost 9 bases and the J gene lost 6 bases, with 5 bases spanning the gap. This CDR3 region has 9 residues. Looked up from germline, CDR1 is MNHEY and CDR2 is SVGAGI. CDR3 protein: CASCKTQYF. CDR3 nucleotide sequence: TGTGCCAGTTGTAAGACCCAGTACTTC.

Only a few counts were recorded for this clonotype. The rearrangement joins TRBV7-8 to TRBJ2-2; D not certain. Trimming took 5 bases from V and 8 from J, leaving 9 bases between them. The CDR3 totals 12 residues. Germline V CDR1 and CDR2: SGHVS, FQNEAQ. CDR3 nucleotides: TGTGCCAGCAGCAGAGTGGCTGGGGAGCTGTTTTTT. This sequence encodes CASSRVAGELFF.

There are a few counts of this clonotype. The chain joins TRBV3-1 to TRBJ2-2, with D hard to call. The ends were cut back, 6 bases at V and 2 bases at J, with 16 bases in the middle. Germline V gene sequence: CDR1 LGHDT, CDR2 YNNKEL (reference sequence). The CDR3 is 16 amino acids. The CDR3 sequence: CASSRKSVGNTGELFF. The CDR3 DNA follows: TGTGCCAGCAGTCGGAAAAGCGTCGGCAACACCGGGGAGCTGTTTTTT.

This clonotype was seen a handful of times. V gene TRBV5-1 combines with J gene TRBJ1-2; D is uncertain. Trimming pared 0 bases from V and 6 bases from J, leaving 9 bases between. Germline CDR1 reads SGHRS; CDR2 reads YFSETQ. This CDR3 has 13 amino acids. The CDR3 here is CASSLGAPHGYTF. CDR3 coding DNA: TGCGCCAGCAGCTTGGGGGCACCCCATGGCTACACCTTC.

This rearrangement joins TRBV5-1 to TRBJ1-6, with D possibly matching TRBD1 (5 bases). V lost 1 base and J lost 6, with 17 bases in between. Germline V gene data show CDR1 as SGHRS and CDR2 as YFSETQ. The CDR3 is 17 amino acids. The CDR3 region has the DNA TGCGCCAGCAGCTTGCGTGCAGGGCGGTTTGGTAATTCACCCCTCCACTTT. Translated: CASSLRAGRFGNSPLHF.

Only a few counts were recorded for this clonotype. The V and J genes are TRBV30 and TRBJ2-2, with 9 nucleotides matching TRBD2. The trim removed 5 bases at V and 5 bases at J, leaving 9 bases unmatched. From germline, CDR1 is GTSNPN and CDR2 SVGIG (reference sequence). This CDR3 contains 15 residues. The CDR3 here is CAWARTSVGTGELFF. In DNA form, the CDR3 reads TGTGCCTGGGCCCGGACTAGCGTGGGGACCGGGGAGCTGTTTTTT.

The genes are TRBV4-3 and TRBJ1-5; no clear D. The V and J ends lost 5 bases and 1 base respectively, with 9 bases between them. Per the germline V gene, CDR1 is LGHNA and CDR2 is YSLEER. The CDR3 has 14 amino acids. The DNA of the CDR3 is TGCGCCAGCAGCTACTCGTCCAGCAATCAGCCCCAGCATTTT. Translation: CASSYSSSNQPQHF.

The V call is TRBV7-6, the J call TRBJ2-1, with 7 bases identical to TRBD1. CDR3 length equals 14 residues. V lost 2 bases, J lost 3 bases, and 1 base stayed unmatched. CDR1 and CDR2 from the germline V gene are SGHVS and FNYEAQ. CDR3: CASSLTGVYNEQFF. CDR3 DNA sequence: TGTGCCAGCAGCTTAACAGGGGTCTACAATGAGCAGTTCTTC.

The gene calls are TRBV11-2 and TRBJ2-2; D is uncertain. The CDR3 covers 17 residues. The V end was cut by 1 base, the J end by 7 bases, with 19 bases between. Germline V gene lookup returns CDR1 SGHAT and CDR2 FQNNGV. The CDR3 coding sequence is TGTGCCAGCAGCTTAGTATCCCCGGAGCTTTCGGGCGGGGAGCTGTTTTTT. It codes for CASSLVSPELSGGELFF.

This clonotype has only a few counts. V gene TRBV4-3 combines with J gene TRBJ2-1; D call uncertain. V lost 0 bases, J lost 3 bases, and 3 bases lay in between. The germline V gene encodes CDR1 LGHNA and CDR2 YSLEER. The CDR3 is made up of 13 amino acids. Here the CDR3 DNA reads TGCGCCAGCAGCCAAGATGACTACAATGAGCAGTTCTTC. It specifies CASSQDDYNEQFF.